The clone carrying this T cell receptor (beta chain) showed up many times. Its matching antigen is unknown. This record comes from a study of cytomegalovirus exposure and HLA in healthy donors. Method: immunoSEQ multiplex PCR; TCRdb's copy keeps in-frame clones and lacks some. This table has over 250,000 clones, about 86% appearing once. Study-wide results and limits: There were three CMV-associated chains whose specificity for CMV antigens was confirmed in vitro.

The germline CDR1 and CDR2 sequences are SNHLY and FYNNEI. CDR3 length: 12 residues. The J segment lost 1 base and the V segment lost 9 bases, leaving 1 base of the junction unmatched. The TCR originated in a woman between 18 and 29 years old in good health and CMV-seronegative. V usage is TRBV2 and J usage is TRBJ1-2; 8 bases are a match to TRBD1. Sequencing input: PBMCs. The CDR3 DNA is TGTGCCAGTGGACAGGGTAACTATGGCTACACCTTC. Translated, it gives CASGQGNYGYTF.